Sequencing of this T cell receptor (beta chain) was carried out in a study of cytomegalovirus exposure and HLA in healthy donors. V dropped 1 base and J dropped 5; count of bases not matched to a gene: 4. The CDR3 length is 15 residues. CDR1 and CDR2 (germline): LNHDA, SQIVND (reference sequence). Turning to this clone: Its antigen is currently unknown.

The PCR contained 60 Vbeta and 13 Jbeta primers. The repertoire was sequenced with immunoSEQ multiplex PCR; TCRdb's copy has only in-frame clones and lacks some. The sample has 150,000 to 200,000 clones, 70% to 80% seen once. Study-wide findings and caveats: TCR beta chain V- and J-gene trimming was linked, in a later analysis, to a missense variant in DCLRE1C.

This chain joins TRBV19 and TRBJ2-2; 7 positions match TRBD1. Material for sequencing was PBMCs. The source is a man aged 60 to 75 in good health and CMV-seronegative. In DNA form, the CDR3 reads TGTGCCAGTAGTATAGGGCCAGGGGGAACCGGGGAGCTGTTTTTT. Protein sequence: CASSIGPGGTGELFF.